This TCR beta chain was retrieved from a study of T cell changes during pregnancy in multiple sclerosis. The CDR3 runs to 15 residues. Trimming pared 5 bases from V and 1 base from J, leaving 12 bases between. From germline, CDR1 is SGHTA and CDR2 FQGNSA. Here immunoSEQ multiplex PCR was the method, and the copy in TCRdb shows in-frame clones only, minus some. The sample records roughly 69,000 clones, roughly 92% being singletons. The chain joins TRBV7-2 to TRBJ2-4, with D perhaps TRBD2 (5 bases). The source was peripheral blood, collected in the second trimester of pregnancy. The sequence derives from a female donor with multiple sclerosis, enrolled in a pregnancy study. CDR3: CASSRRSGAKNIQYF. Here the CDR3 DNA reads TGTGCCAGCAGCCGGAGGTCGGGGGCCAAAAACATTCAGTACTTC.